This TCR beta chain was identified in a study of regulatory T cells in long-lasting Graves disease. Regarding time point: newly diagnosed GD, antithyroid drugs for less than 3 months. The TCR library was prepared using RNA isolated from PBMCs. Trimming removed 2 bases from V and 2 bases from J, with 7 bases in between. Germline V lookup: CDR1 MNHEY, CDR2 SVGEGT. CDR3 length: 14 residues. Building of the TCR beta libraries involved iRepertoire HTBI primers and Arm-PCR of CDR3 regions. One entry per CDR3 protein, called by TCRdb with MiXCR from the multiplex PCR reads. The table includes approximately 350,000 distinct CDR3 sequences, around 15% detected once. Another study also made use of these data, one on T cells in Graves' hyperthyroidism and ophthalmopathy. That work states: A set of HTBI primers served as the primers for a first-round RT-PCR of the TCR CDR3. A model of 13 V-J features distinguished ophthalmopathy from stable hyperthyroidism.

This material consisted of peripheral blood mononuclear cells (PBMCs), taken at new diagnosis, from a patient treated with antithyroid drugs. The V and J genes are TRBV6-2 or TRBV6-3 and TRBJ1-5; D remains unclear. This sequence was found in a woman between 18 and 29 years old with Graves disease. CDR3 sequence reads: CASSYREGNQPQHF. The DNA of the CDR3 is TGTGCCAGCAGTTACCGGGAGGGCAATCAGCCCCAGCATTTT.